The subject of this entry is one TCR beta chain. Its antigen remains unidentified. The CDR3 runs to 13 residues. Trimming left V 4 bases short and J 3 bases short, with 9 bases between. Germline V gene lookup returns CDR1 SGHRS and CDR2 YFSETQ. TCRdb recomputed calls from the multiplex PCR reads with MiXCR, one row per CDR3 protein. The data hold 21,000 or so distinct CDR3 sequences, with about 41% observed a single time. The data originate from a study of breast tumors, draining lymph nodes, adjacent tissues. Findings of the study overall: Tumor and nontumor repertoires were significantly more similar in luminal-like than in basal-like breast cancer. Tumor TCR diversity was below lymph nodes but above nontumor tissue. The data were judged consistent with most tumor T cells coming from lymph node and expanding in tumor.

The chain combines TRBV5-1 with TRBJ2-3; a weak D match, TRBD1 (5 bases). The sequenced sample was breast tumor tissue. The TCR sequence derives from a female donor with breast cancer. Some clones in this sample may be carry-over from other donors' samples. DNA of the CDR3: TGCGCCAGCAGCCTGCAGGGTACAGATACGCAGTATTTT. Its translation: CASSLQGTDTQYF.